This T cell receptor beta chain was recovered during a study of blood T cell repertoires in COVID-19. For the study at large: Samples taken during acute and convalescent COVID-19 were collected in the United States, Italy and Spain. Sample material is recorded as cDNA or gDNA derived from T cells, B-cell-depleted T cells, or PBMCs.

In the original workflow: The authors estimated nucleated cell counts from reference gene primer amplification. This table comes from immunoSEQ multiplex PCR, and its TCRdb copy is limited to in-frame clones, with some not included. The D gene and trimming were derived from the DNA, and the V and J assignments and clone size from that table. The repertoire holds fewer than 85,000 clones, with over 85% as singletons. Trimming cost V 3 bases and J 4 bases; bases outside gene matches: 10. Germline V CDR1 and CDR2: MDHEN, SYDVKM. The CDR3 is made up of 16 amino acids. Input material: peripheral blood. The V gene is TRBV28, the J gene TRBJ2-5, with 8 bases lining up with TRBD2. The receptor was isolated from a man aged 45-65 years with active COVID-19. The CDR3 reads CASSFQNGGAAETQYF. CDR3 DNA: TGTGCCAGCAGTTTCCAAAACGGGGGGGCCGCAGAGACCCAGTACTTC. Full variable domain (remainder filled in from reference TRBV28 and TRBJ2-5): DVKVTQSSRYLVKRTGEKVFLECVQDMDHENMFWYRQDPGLGLRLIYFSYDVKMKEKGDIPEGYSVSREKKERFSLILESASTNQTSMYLCASSFQNGGAAETQYFGPGTRLLVL.